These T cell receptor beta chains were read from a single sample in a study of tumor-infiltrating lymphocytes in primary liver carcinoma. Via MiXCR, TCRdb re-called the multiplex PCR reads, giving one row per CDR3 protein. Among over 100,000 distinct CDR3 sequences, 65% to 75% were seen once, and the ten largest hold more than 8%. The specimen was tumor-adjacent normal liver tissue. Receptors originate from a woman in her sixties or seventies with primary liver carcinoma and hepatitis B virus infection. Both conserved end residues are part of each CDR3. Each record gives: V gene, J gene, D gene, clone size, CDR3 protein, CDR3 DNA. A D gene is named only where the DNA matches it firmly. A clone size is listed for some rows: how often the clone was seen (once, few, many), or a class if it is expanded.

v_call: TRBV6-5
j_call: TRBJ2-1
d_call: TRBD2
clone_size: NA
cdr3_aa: CASRHLSGSAAYSEQFF
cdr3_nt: TGTGCCAGTAGACACTTAAGCGGGAGTGCAGCCTACAGTGAGCAGTTCTTC

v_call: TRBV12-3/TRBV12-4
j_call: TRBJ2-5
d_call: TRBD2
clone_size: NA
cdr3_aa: CASSFELAGVQETQYF
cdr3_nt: TGTGCCAGCAGCTTTGAACTAGCGGGAGTACAAGAGACCCAGTACTTC

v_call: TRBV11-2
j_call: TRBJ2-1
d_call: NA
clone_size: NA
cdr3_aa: CASSVRGRATDEQSF
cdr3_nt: TGTGCCAGCAGTGTCCGGGGCAGGGCCACCGATGAGCAGTCCTTC

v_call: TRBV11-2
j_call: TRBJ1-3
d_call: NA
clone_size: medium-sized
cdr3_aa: CASSSGNYAGTIYF
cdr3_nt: TGTGCCAGCAGCTCCGGAAATTACGCGGGCACCATATATTTT

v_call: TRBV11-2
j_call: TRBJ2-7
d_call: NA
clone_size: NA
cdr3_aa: CASSMLPGCYEQYF
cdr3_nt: TGTGCCAGCAGCATGCTGCCGGGCTGCTACGAGCAGTACTTC

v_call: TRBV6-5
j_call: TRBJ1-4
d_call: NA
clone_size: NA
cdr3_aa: CASSDGARDTEKLFF
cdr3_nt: TGTGCCAGCAGTGACGGGGCCCGTGACACTGAAAAACTGTTTTTT

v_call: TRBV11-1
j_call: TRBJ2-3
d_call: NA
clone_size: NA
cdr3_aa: CASSFIGKDTHYF
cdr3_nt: TGTGCCAGCAGCTTTATTGGTAAAGACACGCACTATTTT

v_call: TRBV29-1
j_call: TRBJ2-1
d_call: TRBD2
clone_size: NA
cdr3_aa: CSGSRGLRLAGGNEHFF
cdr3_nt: TGCAGCGGTTCACGGGGACTTCGACTAGCGGGAGGCAATGAGCACTTCTTC

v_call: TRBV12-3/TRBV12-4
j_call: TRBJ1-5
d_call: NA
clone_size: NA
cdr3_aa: CTSRPWTAYGGYQPQHF
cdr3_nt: TGTACCAGCAGGCCCTGGACAGCATATGGTGGCTATCAGCCCCAGCATTTT

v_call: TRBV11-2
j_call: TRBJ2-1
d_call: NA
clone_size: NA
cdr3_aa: CASSLQNELLF
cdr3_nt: TGTGCCAGCAGCCTACAGAATGAGCTGCTCTTC

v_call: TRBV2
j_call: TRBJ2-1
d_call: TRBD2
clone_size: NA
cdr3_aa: CASSESTSGSNEQFF
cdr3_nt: TGTGCCAGCAGTGAATCGACTAGCGGGAGCAATGAGCAGTTCTTC

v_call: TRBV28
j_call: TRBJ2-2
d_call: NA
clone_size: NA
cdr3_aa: CANNDRFNTGELFF
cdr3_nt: TGTGCCAACAATGACAGATTTAACACCGGGGAGCTGTTTTTT

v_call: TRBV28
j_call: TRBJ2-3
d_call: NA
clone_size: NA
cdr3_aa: CASSSRQGTDTQYF
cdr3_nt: TGTGCCAGCAGTTCGAGACAGGGCACAGATACGCAGTATTTT

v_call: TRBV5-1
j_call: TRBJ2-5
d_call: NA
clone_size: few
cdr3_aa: CASSLFQATNTQETQYF
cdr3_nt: TGCGCCAGCAGCTTGTTCCAGGCAACGAATACCCAAGAGACCCAGTACTTC

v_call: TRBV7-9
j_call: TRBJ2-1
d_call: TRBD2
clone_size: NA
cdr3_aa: CVSNEAGGNNEHFF
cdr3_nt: TGTGTCAGCAACGAAGCGGGAGGGAACAATGAGCATTTCTTC

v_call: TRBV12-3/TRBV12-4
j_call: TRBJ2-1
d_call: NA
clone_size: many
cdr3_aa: CASSLSSGPYNEQFF
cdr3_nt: TGTGCCAGCAGTTTATCCAGCGGACCCTACAATGAGCAGTTCTTC

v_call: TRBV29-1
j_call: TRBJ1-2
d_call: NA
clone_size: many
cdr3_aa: CSVDGSGYGYTF
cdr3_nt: TGCAGCGTTGATGGGAGCGGCTATGGCTACACCTTC

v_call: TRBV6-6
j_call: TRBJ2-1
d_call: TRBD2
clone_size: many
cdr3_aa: CASTPGGRAVINEQFF
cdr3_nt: TGTGCCAGCACCCCCGGCGGGAGGGCCGTAATCAATGAGCAGTTCTTC

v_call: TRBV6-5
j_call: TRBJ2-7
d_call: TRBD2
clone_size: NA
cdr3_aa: CASSKTSGSYYEQYF
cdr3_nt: TGTGCCAGTAGCAAAACTAGCGGAAGCTACTACGAGCAGTACTTC

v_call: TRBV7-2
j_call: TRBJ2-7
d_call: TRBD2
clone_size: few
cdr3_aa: CASSDGLAGTYEQYF
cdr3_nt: TGTGCCAGCAGCGACGGACTAGCGGGGACCTACGAGCAGTACTTC

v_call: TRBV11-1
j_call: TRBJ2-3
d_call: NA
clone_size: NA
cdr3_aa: CANTQTRHTDTQYF
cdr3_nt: TGTGCCAACACCCAGACAAGGCACACAGATACGCAGTATTTT

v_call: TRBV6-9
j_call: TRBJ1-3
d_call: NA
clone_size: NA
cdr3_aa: CTSTHGQFGNTIYF
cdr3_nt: TGTACTAGCACCCACGGACAGTTTGGAAACACCATATATTTT

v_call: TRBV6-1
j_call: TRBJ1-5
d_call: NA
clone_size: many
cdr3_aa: CASSPGRTNQPQHF
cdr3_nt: TGTGCCAGCAGCCCCGGACGGACCAATCAGCCCCAGCATTTT

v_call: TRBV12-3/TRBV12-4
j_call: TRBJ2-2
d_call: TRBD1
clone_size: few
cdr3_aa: CASSRGQGANTGELFF
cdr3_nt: TGTGCCAGCAGCCGAGGACAGGGGGCGAACACCGGGGAGCTGTTTTTT

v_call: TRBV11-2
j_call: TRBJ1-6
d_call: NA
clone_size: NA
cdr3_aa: CASSSQVRANSPLRF
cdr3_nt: TGTGCCAGCAGCTCGCAGGTCAGGGCCAATTCACCCCTCCGCTTT

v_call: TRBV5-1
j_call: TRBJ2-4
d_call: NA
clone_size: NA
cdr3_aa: CASSLSRYQGIGDIQYF
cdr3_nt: TGCGCCAGCAGCTTGTCCCGCTACCAGGGGATTGGGGACATTCAGTACTTC

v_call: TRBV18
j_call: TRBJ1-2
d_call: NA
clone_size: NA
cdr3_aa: CASSPGQTYGYTF
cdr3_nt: TGTGCCAGCTCACCAGGACAGACCTATGGCTACACCTTC

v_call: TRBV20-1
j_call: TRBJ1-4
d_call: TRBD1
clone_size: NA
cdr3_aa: CDTSDRALVKLFF
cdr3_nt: TGCGATACTAGTGACAGGGCGCTAGTTAAACTGTTTTTT

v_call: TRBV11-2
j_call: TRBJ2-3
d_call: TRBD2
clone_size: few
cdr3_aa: CTSSSWTSGVSSTDTQYF
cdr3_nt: TGTACCAGCAGCTCCTGGACTAGCGGGGTCAGTAGCACAGATACGCAGTATTTT

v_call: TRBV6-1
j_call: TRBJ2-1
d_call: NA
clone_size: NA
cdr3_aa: CASSGRTLRSYNEQSF
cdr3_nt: TGTGCCAGCAGTGGAAGGACTCTTCGCTCCTACAATGAGCAGTCCTTC

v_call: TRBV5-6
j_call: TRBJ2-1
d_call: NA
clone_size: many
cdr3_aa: CASSAGSLSNEQFF
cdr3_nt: TGTGCCAGCAGTGCTGGTAGTCTAAGCAATGAGCAGTTCTTC

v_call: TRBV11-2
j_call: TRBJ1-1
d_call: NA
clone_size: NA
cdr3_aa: CASSRTRGGNAEALF
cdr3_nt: TGTGCCAGCAGCCGAACCAGGGGCGGGAACGCTGAAGCTCTCTTT

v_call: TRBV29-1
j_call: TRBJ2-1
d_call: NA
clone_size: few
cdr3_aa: CSVQARRSNEQFF
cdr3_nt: TGCAGTGTGCAGGCCAGACGCAGCAATGAGCAGTTCTTC

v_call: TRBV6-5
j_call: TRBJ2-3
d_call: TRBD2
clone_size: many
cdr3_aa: CASSGTIGDTQYF
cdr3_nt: TGTGCCAGCAGTGGGACTATTGGGGATACGCAGTATTTT

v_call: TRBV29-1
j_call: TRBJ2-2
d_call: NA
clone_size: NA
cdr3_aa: CSAMGGLTNTEELFF
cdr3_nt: TGCAGCGCCATGGGCGGGCTAACAAACACCGAGGAGCTGTTTTTT

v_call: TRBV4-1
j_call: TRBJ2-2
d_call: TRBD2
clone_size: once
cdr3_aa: CASILRTSSVGELFF
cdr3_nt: TGCGCCAGCATCCTAAGGACTAGCTCGGTAGGGGAGCTGTTTTTT

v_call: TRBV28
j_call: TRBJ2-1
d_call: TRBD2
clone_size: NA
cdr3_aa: CARNRTGGSYNEQFF
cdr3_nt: TGTGCCCGCAACAGAACGGGGGGCTCCTACAATGAGCAGTTCTTC

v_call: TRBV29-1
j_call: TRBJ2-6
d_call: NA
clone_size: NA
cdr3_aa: CSVAVGPYSEANVLTF
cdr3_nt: TGCAGCGTTGCCGTCGGACCGTACTCTGAGGCCAACGTCCTGACTTTC

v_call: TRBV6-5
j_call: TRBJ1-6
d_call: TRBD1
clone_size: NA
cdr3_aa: CTRGPRDRNNSPLHF
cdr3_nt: TGTACCAGGGGACCCCGGGACAGAAATAATTCACCCCTCCACTTT

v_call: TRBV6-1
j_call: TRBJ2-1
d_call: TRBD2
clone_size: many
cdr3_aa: CASSAGTSGPEHEQFF
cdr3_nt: TGTGCCAGCAGTGCCGGGACTAGCGGCCCTGAGCATGAGCAGTTCTTC

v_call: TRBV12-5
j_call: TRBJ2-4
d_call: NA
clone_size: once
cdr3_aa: CASGWTSDRLARNTQYF
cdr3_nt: TGTGCTAGTGGTTGGACCTCAGACCGTCTAGCCAGAAACACTCAGTACTTC

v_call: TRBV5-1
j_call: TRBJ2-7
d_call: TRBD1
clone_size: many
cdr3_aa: CASSLMGQGLVEQYF
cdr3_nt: TGCGCCAGCAGCTTGATGGGACAGGGGCTTGTCGAGCAGTACTTC

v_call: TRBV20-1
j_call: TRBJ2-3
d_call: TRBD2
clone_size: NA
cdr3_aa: CSLGRADMQYF
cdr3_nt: TGCAGCCTCGGGAGGGCAGATATGCAGTATTTT

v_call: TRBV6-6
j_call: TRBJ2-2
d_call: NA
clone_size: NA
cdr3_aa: CASSYSRWQGINTREPFF
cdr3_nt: TGTGCCAGCAGTTACTCCCGTTGGCAGGGTATCAACACCCGGGAGCCGTTTTTT

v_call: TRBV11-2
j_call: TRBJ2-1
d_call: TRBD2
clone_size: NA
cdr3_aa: CATSTREWSYNERFF
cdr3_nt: TGTGCCACCAGCACGCGGGAGTGGTCCTACAACGAGCGGTTCTTC

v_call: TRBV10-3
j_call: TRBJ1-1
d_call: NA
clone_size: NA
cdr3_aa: CAISSHSGTSETFF
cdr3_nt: TGTGCCATCAGTTCACATTCTGGGACCTCTGAAACTTTCTTT

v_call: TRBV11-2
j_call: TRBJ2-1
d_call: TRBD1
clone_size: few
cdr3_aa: CGSSLRRQGRVNEQFF
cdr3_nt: TGTGGTAGCAGCTTGAGGCGACAGGGTAGGGTGAATGAGCAGTTCTTC

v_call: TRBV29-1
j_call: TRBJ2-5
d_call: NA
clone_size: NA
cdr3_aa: CSVVRRIQETQYF
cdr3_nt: TGCAGCGTTGTGAGGCGGATCCAAGAGACCCAGTACTTC

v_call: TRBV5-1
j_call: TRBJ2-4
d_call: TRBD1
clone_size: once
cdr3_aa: CASSLVQGAKNIHHF
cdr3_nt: TGCGCCAGCAGCTTGGTACAGGGGGCCAAAAACATTCACCACTTC

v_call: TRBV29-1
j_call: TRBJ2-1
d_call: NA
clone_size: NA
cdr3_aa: CSVFAKLGNEQFF
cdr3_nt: TGCAGCGTTTTCGCGAAATTGGGCAATGAGCAGTTCTTC

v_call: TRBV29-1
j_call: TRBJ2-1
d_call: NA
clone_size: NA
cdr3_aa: CSVEETGHFYNYNEQFF
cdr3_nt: TGCAGCGTTGAAGAAACTGGGCACTTCTACAACTATAATGAGCAGTTCTTT

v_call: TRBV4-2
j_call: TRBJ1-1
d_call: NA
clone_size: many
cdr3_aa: CASSLAPDRNTEAFF
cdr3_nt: TGTGCCAGCAGCCTCGCGCCCGACAGGAACACTGAAGCTTTCTTT

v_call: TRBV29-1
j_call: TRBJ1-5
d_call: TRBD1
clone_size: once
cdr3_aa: CSTGQGDQPQRF
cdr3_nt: TGCAGCACAGGACAGGGAGATCAGCCCCAGCGTTTT

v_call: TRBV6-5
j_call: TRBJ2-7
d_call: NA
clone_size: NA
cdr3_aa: CASRGATCEQYF
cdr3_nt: TGTGCCAGCAGGGGGGCGACCTGCGAGCAGTACTTC

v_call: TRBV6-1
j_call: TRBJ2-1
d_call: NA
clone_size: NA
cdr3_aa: CANSDYTSLPQFF
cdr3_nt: TGTGCCAACAGCGATTACACCAGCTTGCCACAGTTCTTC

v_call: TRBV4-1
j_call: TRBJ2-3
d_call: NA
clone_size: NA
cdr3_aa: CASSQDLISGSRDTQYF
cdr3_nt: TGCGCCAGCAGCCAAGATTTGATTAGTGGGAGTCGGGATACGCAGTATTTT

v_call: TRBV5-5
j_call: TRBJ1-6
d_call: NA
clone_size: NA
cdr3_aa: CVNSPDRTYSPLHF
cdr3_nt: TGTGTCAACAGTCCGGACAGAACATATTCACCCCTCCACTTT

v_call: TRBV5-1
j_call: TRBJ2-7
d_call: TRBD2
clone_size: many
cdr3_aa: CASSSGTSVGHEQYF
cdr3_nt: TGCGCCAGCAGCTCAGGGACTAGCGTCGGTCACGAGCAGTACTTC